This T cell receptor (beta chain) derives from a study of OX40 agonist ivuxolimab in advanced cancers. Describing the broader study: The costimulatory receptor OX40 (CD134) was targeted by ivuxolimab, a fully human IgG2 agonistic monoclonal antibody. Patients were allowed to have had prior anti-PD-1, anti-PD-L1 or anti-CTLA-4 therapy, and 30% to 40% of the dose-escalation patients had previously received checkpoint inhibitors. The monotherapy dose-escalation portion (N of about 47 patients) of the phase I ivuxolimab trial is reported in the paper. Three dose-escalation patients achieved partial responses, one with hepatocellular carcinoma and two with cutaneous melanoma. The purpose of peripheral TCRbeta sequencing was to test whether ivuxolimab changed TCR sequence diversity and led to clonal T-cell expansion. Of the approximately 53 patients in dose escalation, about 20 had hepatocellular carcinoma, roughly 15 had melanoma, 9 had renal cell carcinoma and 9 had head and neck cancer. Intravenous ivuxolimab was administered to patients every 2 weeks at six dose levels: 0.01, 0.1, 0.3, 1.5, 3 and 10 mg/kg. In the dose-escalation cohort, approximately 83% of patients were male, and the mean age was 60 years with a range of roughly 23 to 79.

A distance of 13 bases separates the germline ends of V and J, which lose 0 bases and 4 bases respectively. The germline V gene encodes CDR1 LNHNV and CDR2 YYDKDF (reference sequence). The cysteine opens and the phenylalanine closes a CDR3 of 16 amino acids. CDR3 DNA is the only sequence kept; it has 48 bases, read in frame from the first base. Patients with a history of autoimmune disease or receiving systemic immunosuppression were excluded from the trial. Peripheral blood for TCR sequencing was collected from all dose cohorts at baseline, on cycle 4 day 1, and on cycle 7 day 1. Samples came from an open-label, multicenter, first-in-human phase I dose-escalation trial of ivuxolimab. The trial enrolled adults with locally advanced or metastatic head and neck squamous cell, hepatocellular, melanoma or renal cell carcinoma. Before TCR sequencing, CD4+ and CD8+ T cells were separately sorted from peripheral blood.

Genomic DNA was isolated from the sorted cells so that the TCRbeta CDR3 region could be sequenced. TCRbeta CDR3 regions were sequenced using the immunoSEQ Assay. Imported from immuneACCESS, the table was reduced by TCRdb to in-frame sequences with V and J called. These copies leave out some clones; in studies compared against another copy, an unresolved V gene accounts for under half, and the cause of the remainder is not known. The sample profile shows tens of thousands of clones; about 87% of them were found once. 5% to 5.5% of the sample goes to the ten largest clones. Points on this clone: No antigen is known for it. No quality values exist for individual bases; no much larger clone is one base distant.

Findings and caveats that apply to the study as a whole: After ivuxolimab, more expanded clones were found on average in CD8+ T cells than in CD4+ T cells. At doses of 0.1 to 3.0 mg/kg, clonal expansion of both CD4+ and CD8+ blood T cells was observed from baseline to week 6. In the 0.1-3.0 mg/kg groups, partial responders were among the patients with the lowest normalized peripheral clonal expansion, particularly in CD8+ T cells. Low levels of normalized T-cell clonal expansion were also shown by some nonresponding patients. Antigen specificity was not determined for the clonally expanded peripheral T cells.

The clonotype was recovered from an adult with an advanced solid tumor such as melanoma, head and neck, liver or kidney cancer. The sample consisted of CD4+ or CD8+ T cells sorted from blood, taken in a trial of the OX40 agonist ivuxolimab. The V and J genes are TRBV15 and TRBJ1-3; matching of 5 bases hints at TRBD1 as the D gene. The CDR3 corresponds to CATSRDHQGSGNTIYF. Here is the DNA: TGTGCCACCAGCAGAGACCACCAGGGATCCGGAAACACCATATATTTT.